The sequence of this T cell receptor beta chain was determined in a study of shared clonotypes between healthy human individuals. Study context: Per donor, three plates held CD4 naive cells, three held CD4 memory, two held CD8 naive and one held CD8 memory. Broader study findings: A limitation of the genetic and exposure-history diversity represented arose from few donors.

Trimming took 1 base from V and 7 from J, leaving 19 bases between them. Germline values: CDR1 SGHAT, CDR2 FQDESV (reference sequence). CDR3 length: 16 amino acids. On this clone: Its matching antigen is unknown.

Libraries were prepared by immunoSEQ multiplex PCR; TCRdb keeps only in-frame clonotypes and omits some of them. The table records over a million clones, around 76% of them present only once. V usage is TRBV11-1 and J usage is TRBJ1-1; the D gene is possibly TRBD1 (5 bases). The source is a young man in good health. Sequencing was performed on memory CD4+ T cells sorted from blood. The subset was: CD45RA-negative fraction. Here the CDR3 reads CASSLEAPNWGGEAFF. CDR3 in DNA: TGTGCCAGCAGCTTAGAAGCGCCGAATTGGGGGGGTGAAGCTTTCTTT.